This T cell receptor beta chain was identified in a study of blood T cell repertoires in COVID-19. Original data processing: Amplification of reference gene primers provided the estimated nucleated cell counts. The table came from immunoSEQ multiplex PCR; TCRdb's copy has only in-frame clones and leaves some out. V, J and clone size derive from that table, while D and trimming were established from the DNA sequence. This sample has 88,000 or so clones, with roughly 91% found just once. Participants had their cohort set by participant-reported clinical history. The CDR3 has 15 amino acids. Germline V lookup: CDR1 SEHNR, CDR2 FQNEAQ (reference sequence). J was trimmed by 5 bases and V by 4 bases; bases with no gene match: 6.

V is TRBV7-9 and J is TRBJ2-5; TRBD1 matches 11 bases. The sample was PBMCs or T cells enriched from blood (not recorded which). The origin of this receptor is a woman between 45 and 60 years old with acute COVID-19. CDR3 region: CASSSIRDRGETQYF. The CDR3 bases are TGTGCCAGCAGCTCGATACGGGACAGGGGGGAGACCCAGTACTTC.